These 9 T cell receptor beta chains share one sample of origin, sequenced in a study of blood T cell repertoires in COVID-19. Method: immunoSEQ multiplex PCR; TCRdb's copy keeps in-frame clones and lacks some. The table lists over 250,000 clones, about 90% of them singletons. The specimen was peripheral blood. The receptors shown here come from a woman aged 50 to 60 with COVID-19, enrolled during active disease.

The chain links TRBV11-2 to TRBJ1-3; D is ambiguous. The length of the CDR3 is 12 residues. Germline lookup yields CDR1 SGHAT and CDR2 FQNNGV. Trimming removed 3 bases at V and 5 bases at J, with 5 bases between. Written as DNA, the CDR3 is TGTGCCAGCAGCTTCGTTCGAAACACCATATATTTT. Translation: CASSFVRNTIYF.

In DNA, the CDR3 is TGTGCCAGCAGCTCCCGGACAGGGGTGAACTATGGCTACACCTTC. Translated: CASSSRTGVNYGYTF. This chain connects TRBV7-8 to TRBJ1-2; 9 bases agree with TRBD1. V lost 4 bases to trimming and J lost 2 bases; unmatched junction nucleotides: 5. Germline CDR1 is SGHVS and CDR2 is FQNEAQ. The CDR3 runs 15 residues.

The V gene is TRBV3-1 (or the pseudogene TRBV3-2), the J gene TRBJ2-1; weak D call: TRBD2 (6 bases). Germline CDR1 is LGHDT and CDR2 is YNNKEL (reference sequence). V was pared by 0 bases and J by 6 bases, with 9 bases between. The CDR3 spans 14 residues. DNA for the CDR3: TGTGCCAGCAGCCAAGATGGAGGGCCCAATGAGCAGTTCTTC. Translated, it gives CASSQDGGPNEQFF.

The V call is TRBV5-1, the J call TRBJ2-3, with D possibly being TRBD1 (6 bases). Per the germline V gene, CDR1 is SGHRS and CDR2 is YFSETQ. V was cut by 3 bases and J by 1 base, with 21 bases left in between. The CDR3 sequence is 18 residues long. The CDR3 DNA is TGCGCCAGCAGCTCGCTCGGCAGGGGAACCAGACGCACAGATACGCAGTATTTT. Amino acids: CASSSLGRGTRRTDTQYF.

V gene TRBV9 combines with J gene TRBJ2-4; TRBD2 might be the D (6 bases). The CDR3 runs 15 residues. V lost 4 bases, J lost 0 bases, and 11 bases lay in between. Germline V gene lookup returns CDR1 SGDLS and CDR2 YYNGEE. The CDR3 bases are TGTGCCAGCAGCCGGGGGACCCAAGCCAAAAACATTCAGTACTTC. As protein: CASSRGTQAKNIQYF.

The V call is TRBV4-3, the J call TRBJ2-7, with D unresolved. The CDR3 covers 14 residues. The V end was cut by 0 bases, the J end by 3 bases, with 9 bases between. Looked up from germline, CDR1 is LGHNA and CDR2 is YSLEER. The CDR3 DNA is TGCGCCAGCAGCCAAGATATCACAGTCTACGAGCAGTACTTC. Translation: CASSQDITVYEQYF.

This chain joins TRBV19 and TRBJ1-2; D ambiguous. Germline lookup yields CDR1 LNHDA and CDR2 SQIVND (reference sequence). This CDR3 has 11 amino acids. The V end was cut by 5 bases, the J end by 8 bases, with 9 bases between. The CDR3 nucleotides read TGTGCCAGTAGTTTCCGACTAGGCTACACCTTC. It translates to CASSFRLGYTF.

The CDR3 coding sequence is TGTGCCAGCTCACCGCGACAAGGACAGTACCAAGAGACCCAGTACTTC. Amino acids: CASSPRQGQYQETQYF. The J gene is TRBJ2-5, the V gene TRBV18; the D gene is possibly TRBD1 (6 bases). Germline CDR1 reads KGHSH; CDR2 reads LQKENI. The CDR3 totals 16 residues. V was trimmed by 3 bases and J by 0 bases, leaving 14 bases between them.

J is TRBJ1-5 and V is TRBV19; 9 bases fit TRBD1. Germline CDR1 and CDR2: LNHDA and SQIVND (reference sequence). J lost 5 bases, V lost 9 bases, and 14 bases had no gene match. The CDR3 is 16 amino acids. DNA of the CDR3: TGTGCCAGCAAGGGACAGGGCACTCGCACCTATCAGCCCCAGCATTTT. Its translation is CASKGQGTRTYQPQHF. The whole variable domain, remainder taken from reference TRBV19 and TRBJ1-5, is DGGITQSPKYLFRKEGQNVTLSCEQNLNHDAMYWYRQDPGQGLRLIYYSQIVNDFQKGDIAEGYSVSREKKESFPLTVTSAQKNPTAFYLCASKGQGTRTYQPQHFGDGTRLSIL.